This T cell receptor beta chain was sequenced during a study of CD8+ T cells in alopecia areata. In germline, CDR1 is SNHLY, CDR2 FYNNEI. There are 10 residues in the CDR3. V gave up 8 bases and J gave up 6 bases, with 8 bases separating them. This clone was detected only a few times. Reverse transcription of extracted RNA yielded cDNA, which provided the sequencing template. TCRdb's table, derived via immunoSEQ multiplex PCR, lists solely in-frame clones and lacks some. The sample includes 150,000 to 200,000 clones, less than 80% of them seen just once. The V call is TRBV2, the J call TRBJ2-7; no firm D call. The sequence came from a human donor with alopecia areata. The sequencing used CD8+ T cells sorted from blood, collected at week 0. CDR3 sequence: CASWASEQYF. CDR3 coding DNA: TGTGCCAGCTGGGCTAGCGAGCAGTACTTC.